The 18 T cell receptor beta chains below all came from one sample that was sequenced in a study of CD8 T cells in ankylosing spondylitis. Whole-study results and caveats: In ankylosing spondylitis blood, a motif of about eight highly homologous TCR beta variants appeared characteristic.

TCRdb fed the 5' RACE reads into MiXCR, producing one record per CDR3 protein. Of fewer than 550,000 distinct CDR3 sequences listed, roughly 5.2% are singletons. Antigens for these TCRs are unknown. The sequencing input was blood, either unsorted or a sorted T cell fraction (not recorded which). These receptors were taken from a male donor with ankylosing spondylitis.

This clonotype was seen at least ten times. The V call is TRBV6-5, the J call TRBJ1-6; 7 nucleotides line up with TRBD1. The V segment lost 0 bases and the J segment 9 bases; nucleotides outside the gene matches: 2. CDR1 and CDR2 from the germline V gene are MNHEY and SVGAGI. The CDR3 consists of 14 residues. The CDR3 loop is CASSYSNRGSPLHF. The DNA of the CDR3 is TGTGCCAGCAGTTACTCGAACAGGGGTTCACCCCTCCACTTT.

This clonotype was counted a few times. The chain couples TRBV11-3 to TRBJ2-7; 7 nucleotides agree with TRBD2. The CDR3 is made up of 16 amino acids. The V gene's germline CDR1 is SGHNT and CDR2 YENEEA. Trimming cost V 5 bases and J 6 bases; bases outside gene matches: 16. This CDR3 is CASSTTPLTGGCEQYF. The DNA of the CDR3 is TGTGCCAGCAGCACCACCCCCCTAACGGGAGGTTGCGAGCAGTACTTC. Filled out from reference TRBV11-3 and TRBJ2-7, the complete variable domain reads EAGVVQSPRYKIIEKKQPVAFWCNPISGHNTLYWYLQNLGQGPELLIRYENEEAVDDSQLPKDRFSAERLKGVDSTLKIQPAELGDSAVYLCASSTTPLTGGCEQYFGPGTRLTVT.

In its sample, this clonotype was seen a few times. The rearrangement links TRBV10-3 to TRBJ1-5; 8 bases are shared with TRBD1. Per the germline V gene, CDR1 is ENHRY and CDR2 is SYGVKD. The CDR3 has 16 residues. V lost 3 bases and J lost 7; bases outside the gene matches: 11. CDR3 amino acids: CAISEQGGPPRQPQHF. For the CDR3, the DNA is TGTGCCATCAGTGAACAGGGGGGCCCACCGAGACAGCCCCAGCATTTT.

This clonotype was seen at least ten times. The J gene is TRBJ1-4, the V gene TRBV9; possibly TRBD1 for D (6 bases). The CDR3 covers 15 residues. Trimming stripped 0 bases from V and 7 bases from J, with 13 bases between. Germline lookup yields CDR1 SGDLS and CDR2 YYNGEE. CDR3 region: CASSVAGGLGEKLFF. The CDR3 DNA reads TGTGCCAGCAGCGTAGCCGGGGGGCTGGGTGAAAAACTGTTTTTT.

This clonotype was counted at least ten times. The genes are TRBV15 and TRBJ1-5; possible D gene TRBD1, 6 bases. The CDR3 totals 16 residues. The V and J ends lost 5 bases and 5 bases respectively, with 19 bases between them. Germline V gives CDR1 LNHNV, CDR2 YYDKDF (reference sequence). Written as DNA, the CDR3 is TGTGCCACCAGCGGCTTCGGCACAGGGTTCGATCAGCCCCAGCATTTT. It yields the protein CATSGFGTGFDQPQHF.

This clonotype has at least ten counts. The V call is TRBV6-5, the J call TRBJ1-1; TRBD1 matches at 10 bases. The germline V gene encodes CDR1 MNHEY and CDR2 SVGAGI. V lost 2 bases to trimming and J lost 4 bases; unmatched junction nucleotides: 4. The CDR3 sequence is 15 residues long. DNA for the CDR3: TGTGCCAGCAGTTACAGGAGACAGGGGGCCACTGAAGCTTTCTTT. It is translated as CASSYRRQGATEAFF.

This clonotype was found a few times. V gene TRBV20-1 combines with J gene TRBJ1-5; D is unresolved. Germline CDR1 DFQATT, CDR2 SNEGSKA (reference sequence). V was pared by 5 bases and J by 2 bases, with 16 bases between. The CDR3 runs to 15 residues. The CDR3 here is CSAALGGQGNQPQHF. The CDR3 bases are TGCAGTGCTGCTTTAGGCGGCCAGGGCAATCAGCCCCAGCATTTT.

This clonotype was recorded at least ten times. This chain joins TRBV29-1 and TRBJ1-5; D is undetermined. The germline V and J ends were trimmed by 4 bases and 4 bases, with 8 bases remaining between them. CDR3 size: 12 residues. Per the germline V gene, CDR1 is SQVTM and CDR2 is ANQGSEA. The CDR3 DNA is TGCAGCGTTGGTTCCAGGAATCAGCCCCAGCATTTT. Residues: CSVGSRNQPQHF.

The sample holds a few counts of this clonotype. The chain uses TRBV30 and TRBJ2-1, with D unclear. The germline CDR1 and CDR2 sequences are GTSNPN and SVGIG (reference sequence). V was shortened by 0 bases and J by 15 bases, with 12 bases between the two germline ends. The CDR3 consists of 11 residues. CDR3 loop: CAWSVGRDRFF. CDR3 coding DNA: TGTGCCTGGAGTGTAGGCAGAGATCGGTTCTTC.

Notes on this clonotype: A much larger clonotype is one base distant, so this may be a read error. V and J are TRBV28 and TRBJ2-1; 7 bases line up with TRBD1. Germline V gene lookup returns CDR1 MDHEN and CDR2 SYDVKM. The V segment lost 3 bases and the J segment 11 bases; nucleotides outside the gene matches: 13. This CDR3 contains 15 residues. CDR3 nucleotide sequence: TGTGCCAGCAGTTTCTTAAGGGGGCGGATAGATAAGCAGTTCTTC. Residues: CASSFLRGRIDKQFF.

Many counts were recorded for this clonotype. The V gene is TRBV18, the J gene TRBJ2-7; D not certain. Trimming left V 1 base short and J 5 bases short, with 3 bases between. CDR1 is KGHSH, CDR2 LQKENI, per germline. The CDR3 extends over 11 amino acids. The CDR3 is CASSPQDEQYF. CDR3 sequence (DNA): TGTGCCAGCTCACCACAGGACGAGCAGTACTTC. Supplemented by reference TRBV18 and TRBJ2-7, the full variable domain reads NAGVMQNPRHLVRRRGQEARLRCSPMKGHSHVYWYRQLPEEGLKFMVYLQKENIIDESGMPKERFSAEFPKEGPSILRIQQVVRGDSAAYFCASSPQDEQYFGPGTRLTVT.

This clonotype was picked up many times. The DNA for the CDR3 is TGTGCCAGCAGTTCGCCATCGACAGGGGCGAACACTGAAGCTTTCTTT. Translating it yields CASSSPSTGANTEAFF. J is TRBJ1-1 and V is TRBV6-5; the match to TRBD1 covers 8 bases. The trim removed 4 bases at V and 1 base at J, leaving 8 bases unmatched. CDR3 size: 16 residues. CDR1 and CDR2 (germline): MNHEY, SVGAGI.

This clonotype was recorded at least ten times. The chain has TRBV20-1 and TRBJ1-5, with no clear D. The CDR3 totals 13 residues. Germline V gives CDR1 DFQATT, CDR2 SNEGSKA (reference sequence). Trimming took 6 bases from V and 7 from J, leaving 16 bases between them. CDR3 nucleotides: TGCAGTGCCTCCAGGCTGATCGGACAGCCCCAGCATTTT. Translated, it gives CSASRLIGQPQHF.

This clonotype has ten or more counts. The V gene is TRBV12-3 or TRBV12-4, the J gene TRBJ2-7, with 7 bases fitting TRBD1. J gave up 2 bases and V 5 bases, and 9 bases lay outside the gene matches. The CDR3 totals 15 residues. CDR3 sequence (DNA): TGTGCCAGCAGTCCGAGGGGGCTAGGGGCCTACGAGCAGTACTTC. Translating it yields CASSPRGLGAYEQYF.

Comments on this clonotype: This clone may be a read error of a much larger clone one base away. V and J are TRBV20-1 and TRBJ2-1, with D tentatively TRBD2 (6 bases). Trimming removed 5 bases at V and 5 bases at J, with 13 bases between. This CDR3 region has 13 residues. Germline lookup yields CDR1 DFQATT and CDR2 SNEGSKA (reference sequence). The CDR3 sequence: CSAPRLVHNEQFF. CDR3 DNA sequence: TGCAGTGCTCCAAGACTAGTCCACAATGAGCAGTTCTTC.

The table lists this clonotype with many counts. CDR3 DNA: TGTGCCAGCGCACCCGGGGGCTACGGCACTGAAGCTTTCTTT. Translating it yields CASAPGGYGTEAFF. This chain connects TRBV6-2 or TRBV6-3 to TRBJ1-1; maybe TRBD1 (6 bases). This CDR3 is 14 amino acids long. The germline V gene encodes CDR1 MNHEY and CDR2 SVGEGT. Trimming cost V 8 bases and J 4 bases, with 17 bases left between them.

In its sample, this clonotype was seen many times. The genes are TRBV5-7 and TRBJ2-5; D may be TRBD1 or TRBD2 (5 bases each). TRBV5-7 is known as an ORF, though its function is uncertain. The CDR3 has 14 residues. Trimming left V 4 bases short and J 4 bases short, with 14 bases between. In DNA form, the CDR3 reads TGTGCCAGCAGCGTGAAGGGGAGAGGAGAGACCCAGTACTTC. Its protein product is CASSVKGRGETQYF.

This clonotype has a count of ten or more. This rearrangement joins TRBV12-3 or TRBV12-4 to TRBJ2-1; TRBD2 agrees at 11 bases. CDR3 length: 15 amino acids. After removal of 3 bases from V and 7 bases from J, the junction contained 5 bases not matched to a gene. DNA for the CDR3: TGTGCCAGCAGTTTGCCGGGACTAGCGGTGAATGAGCAGTTCTTC. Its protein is CASSLPGLAVNEQFF.